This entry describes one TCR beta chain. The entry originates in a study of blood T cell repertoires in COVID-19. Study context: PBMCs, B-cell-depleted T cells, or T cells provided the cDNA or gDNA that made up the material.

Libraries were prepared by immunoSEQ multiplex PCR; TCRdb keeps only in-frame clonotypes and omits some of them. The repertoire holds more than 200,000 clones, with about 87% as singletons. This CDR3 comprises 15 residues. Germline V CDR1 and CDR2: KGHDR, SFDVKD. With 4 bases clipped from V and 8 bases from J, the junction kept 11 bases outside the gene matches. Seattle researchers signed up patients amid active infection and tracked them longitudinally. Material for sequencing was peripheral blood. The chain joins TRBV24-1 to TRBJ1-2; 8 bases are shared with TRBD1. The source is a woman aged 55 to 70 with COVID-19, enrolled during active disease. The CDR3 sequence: CATSDSGTGGGGYTF. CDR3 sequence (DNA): TGTGCCACCAGTGACTCCGGGACAGGCGGCGGCGGCTACACCTTC.